This passage covers 29 T cell receptor beta chains from one sample sequenced in a study of cytomegalovirus exposure and HLA in healthy donors. With 60 Vbeta and 13 Jbeta primers, the PCR was carried out. The method was immunoSEQ multiplex PCR; TCRdb's version includes in-frame clones alone and lacks a portion of them. Of under 200,000 clones listed, approximately 80% were seen once; the top ten hold less than 2%. The source material was PBMCs. These receptor sequences come from a woman younger than 45 in good health and CMV-seronegative.

The V gene is TRBV11-2, the J gene TRBJ1-6; D uncertain. V lost 2 bases to trimming and J lost 5 bases, with 10 bases between them. The CDR3 is 15 residues long. Germline V gene lookup returns CDR1 SGHAT and CDR2 FQNNGV. The CDR3 region is CASSLLVGDNSPLHF. CDR3 nucleotide sequence: TGTGCCAGCAGCTTATTGGTTGGAGATAATTCACCCCTCCACTTT.

The chain carries TRBV5-5 and TRBJ1-5; D ambiguous. The CDR3 runs to 15 residues. Trimming removed 2 bases at V and 5 bases at J, with 14 bases between. Looked up from germline, CDR1 is SGHKS and CDR2 is YYEKEE (reference sequence). In DNA, the CDR3 is TGTGCCAGCAGCTTTTCGAGTTCAGAGGATCAGCCCCAGCATTTT. Translation gives CASSFSSSEDQPQHF. Using reference TRBV5-5 and TRBJ1-5 for the parts outside the CDR3, the full variable domain is DAGVTQSPTHLIKTRGQQVTLRCSPISGHKSVSWYQQVLGQGPQFIFQYYEKEERGRGNFPDRFSARQFPNYSSELNVNALLLGDSALYLCASSFSSSEDQPQHFGDGTRLSIL.

V usage is TRBV5-1 and J usage is TRBJ1-1; D gene unclear. V lost 3 bases and J 6 bases, leaving 15 bases between the germline ends. This CDR3 is 14 amino acids long. Germline V CDR1 and CDR2: SGHRS, YFSETQ. The CDR3 sequence: CASSSGRTNAEAFF. The CDR3 region has the DNA TGCGCCAGCAGCTCTGGCAGGACTAACGCTGAAGCTTTCTTT.

The chain combines TRBV9 with TRBJ2-7; 14 bases map to TRBD2. Germline CDR1 and CDR2: SGDLS and YYNGEE. With 4 bases clipped from V and 0 bases from J, the junction kept 15 bases outside the gene matches. The length of the CDR3 is 20 residues. CDR3 amino acids: CASSLGLAGGRPSLSYEQYF. As DNA, the CDR3 is TGTGCCAGCAGCCTCGGACTAGCGGGAGGCCGACCAAGCCTCTCCTACGAGCAGTACTTC.

V and J are TRBV29-1 and TRBJ2-3, with D possibly being TRBD1 (6 bases). Germline values: CDR1 SQVTM, CDR2 ANQGSEA. The CDR3 loop spans 13 amino acids. Trimming shortened V by 3 bases and J by 8 bases, and 15 bases separated the two germline ends. DNA for the CDR3: TGCAGCGTTGAGGAAGGGGGAAAGGGTACGCAGTATTTT. It yields the protein CSVEEGGKGTQYF.

The chain links TRBV6-5 to TRBJ2-1; 10 bases align to TRBD2. The CDR3 loop spans 16 amino acids. The V and J ends lost 2 bases and 4 bases, in that order; junction bases with no gene match: 5. Germline CDR1 MNHEY, CDR2 SVGAGI. The CDR3 reads CASSYAWTSGYNEQFF. The CDR3, as DNA: TGTGCCAGCAGTTACGCTTGGACTAGCGGATACAATGAGCAGTTCTTC.

The CDR3 nucleotides read TGTGCCAGCAGGAAACAGAGCGGGATAAAAGAGACCCAGTACTTC. Its protein product is CASRKQSGIKETQYF. V is TRBV2 and J is TRBJ2-5, with 7 bases identical to TRBD2. This CDR3 has 15 amino acids. V lost 6 bases to trimming and J lost 3 bases; unmatched junction nucleotides: 10. CDR1 is SNHLY, CDR2 FYNNEI, per germline.

V usage is TRBV7-2 and J usage is TRBJ1-2; D ambiguous. Germline V gene sequence: CDR1 SGHTA, CDR2 FQGNSA. The length of the CDR3 is 16 residues. V shed 1 base and J shed 4 bases, with 16 bases lying between them. As DNA, the CDR3 is TGTGCCAGCAGCTTAGGAGTGGGAGATCCCTTCTATGGCTACACCTTC. It translates to CASSLGVGDPFYGYTF. Supplemented by reference TRBV7-2 and TRBJ1-2, the full variable domain reads GAGVSQSPSNKVTEKGKDVELRCDPISGHTALYWYRQSLGQGLEFLIYFQGNSAPDKSGLPSDRFSAERTGGSVSTLTIQRTQQEDSAVYLCASSLGVGDPFYGYTFGSGTRLTVV.

This rearrangement joins TRBV2 to TRBJ2-7, with 7 positions matching TRBD1. The trim removed 6 bases at V and 3 bases at J, leaving 8 bases unmatched. This CDR3 region has 14 residues. Germline CDR1 and CDR2: SNHLY and FYNNEI. CDR3: CASRWTGDIYEQYF. The CDR3 bases are TGTGCCAGCAGATGGACAGGTGATATCTACGAGCAGTACTTC.

This clone was seen just once. J is TRBJ2-3 and V is TRBV5-1; TRBD2 matches at 10 bases. The germline V gene encodes CDR1 SGHRS and CDR2 YFSETQ. Trimming removed 2 bases from V and 1 base from J; junction bases left unmatched: 1. The CDR3 runs 15 residues. In nucleotides, the CDR3 is TGCGCCAGCAGCTTAACTAGCGGGGGCACAGATACGCAGTATTTT. Translating gives CASSLTSGGTDTQYF. Using reference TRBV5-1 and TRBJ2-3 for the parts outside the CDR3, the full variable domain is KAGVTQTPRYLIKTRGQQVTLSCSPISGHRSVSWYQQTPGQGLQFLFEYFSETQRNKGNFPGRFSGRQFSNSRSEMNVSTLELGDSALYLCASSLTSGGTDTQYFGPGTRLTVL.

J is TRBJ1-1 and V is TRBV7-2, with D perhaps matching TRBD1 (6 bases). The CDR3 is 13 residues long. Looked up from germline, CDR1 is SGHTA and CDR2 is FQGNSA. Deletions cut 5 bases from V and 9 bases from J, with 16 bases between. CDR3 nucleotides: TGTGCCAGCAGCCTAGATGGGGGCCCAAAAGCTTTCTTT. Its protein is CASSLDGGPKAFF.

The chain uses TRBV25-1 and TRBJ1-2; D is unresolved. The CDR3 sequence is 16 residues long. Germline CDR1 is MGHDK and CDR2 is SYGVNS. Trimming shortened V by 1 base and J by 4 bases, and 16 bases separated the two germline ends. CDR3 protein: CASSEWSARSGYGYTF. CDR3 sequence (DNA): TGTGCCAGCAGTGAATGGTCGGCAAGAAGCGGCTATGGCTACACCTTC.

The V call is TRBV18, the J call TRBJ1-1; 8 bases match TRBD1. The ends lost 5 bases at V and 6 bases at J; junction bases unmatched: 2. The length of the CDR3 is 12 residues. Per germline, CDR1 KGHSH and CDR2 LQKENI. The CDR3 region is CASSLQGAEAFF. CDR3 DNA: TGTGCCAGCTCATTACAGGGGGCTGAAGCTTTCTTT.

V is TRBV5-1 and J is TRBJ2-7, with 7 bases that match TRBD2. This CDR3 contains 13 residues. The germline V gene has CDR1 SGHRS and CDR2 YFSETQ. V shed 0 bases and J 5 bases; nucleotides not matched to a gene: 2. CDR3 sequence: CASSLGLAHEQYF. CDR3 coding DNA: TGCGCCAGCAGCTTGGGACTAGCCCACGAGCAGTACTTC.

The chain has TRBV19 and TRBJ1-5; D gene ambiguous. CDR1 is LNHDA, CDR2 SQIVND, per germline (reference sequence). The CDR3 runs 15 residues. V dropped 2 bases and J dropped 4 bases, with 12 bases sitting between them. The CDR3 is CASSISGSHNQPQHF. CDR3 in DNA: TGTGCCAGTAGTATATCAGGCTCCCATAATCAGCCCCAGCATTTT.

The chain is built from TRBV5-1 and TRBJ2-7, with D possibly matching TRBD2 (5 bases). The CDR3 runs 14 residues. V lost 4 bases, J lost 1 base, and 12 bases lay in between. Germline V gene data show CDR1 as SGHRS and CDR2 as YFSETQ. The chain's CDR3 is CASSPGRGSYEQYF. Written as DNA, the CDR3 is TGCGCCAGCAGCCCCGGACGGGGATCCTACGAGCAGTACTTC.

The chain has TRBV7-9 and TRBJ2-7, with D maybe TRBD1 (5 bases). The V gene's germline CDR1 is SEHNR and CDR2 FQNEAQ (reference sequence). The CDR3 covers 15 residues. V was trimmed by 4 bases and J by 0 bases, leaving 13 bases between them. CDR3 in DNA: TGTGCCAGCAGCTCCCGGCCAGACAGCTCCTACGAGCAGTACTTC. Translated, it gives CASSSRPDSSYEQYF.

J is TRBJ1-2 and V is TRBV5-4; no definite D call. CDR3 length equals 13 residues. V lost 0 bases and J 6 bases, leaving 9 bases between the germline ends. Per the germline V gene, CDR1 is SGHNT and CDR2 is YYREEE (reference sequence). Written as DNA, the CDR3 is TGTGCCAGCAGCTTGGGAGGGTCAGATGGCTACACCTTC. It encodes CASSLGGSDGYTF. The variable domain in full, completed from reference TRBV5-4 and TRBJ1-2, reads ETGVTQSPTHLIKTRGQQVTLRCSSQSGHNTVSWYQQALGQGPQFIFQYYREEENGRGNFPPRFSGLQFPNYSSELNVNALELDDSALYLCASSLGGSDGYTFGSGTRLTVV.

This clone was picked up one time. The chain couples TRBV19 to TRBJ2-7, with TRBD2 matching 7 bases. J gave up 2 bases and V 4 bases, and 5 bases lay outside the gene matches. Germline V gene lookup returns CDR1 LNHDA and CDR2 SQIVND (reference sequence). The CDR3 consists of 14 residues. CDR3 coding DNA: TGTGCCAGTAGTAACGGGGCGGGAGCCTACGAGCAGTACTTC. Translation: CASSNGAGAYEQYF.

This chain joins TRBV5-1 and TRBJ2-1, with a weak D call TRBD1 (6 bases). The CDR3 extends over 15 amino acids. Per the germline V gene, CDR1 is SGHRS and CDR2 is YFSETQ. V dropped 0 bases and J dropped 4 bases, with 11 bases sitting between them. The chain's CDR3 is CASSLDGTSYNEQFF. DNA of the CDR3: TGCGCCAGCAGCTTGGACGGGACATCTTACAATGAGCAGTTCTTC.

CDR3 residues: CASSVLAASYEQYF. DNA of the CDR3: TGTGCCAGCAGCGTACTCGCGGCCTCCTACGAGCAGTACTTC. The J gene is TRBJ2-7, the V gene TRBV9; D call uncertain. The CDR3 runs 14 residues. Per the germline V gene, CDR1 is SGDLS and CDR2 is YYNGEE. The V gene lost 1 base and the J gene lost 0 bases, with 8 bases spanning the gap.

The chain recombines TRBV5-1 with TRBJ1-1; maybe TRBD1 (6 bases). CDR3 size: 15 residues. The germline V gene encodes CDR1 SGHRS and CDR2 YFSETQ. V was trimmed by 3 bases and J by 0 bases, leaving 12 bases between them. The CDR3 DNA sequence: TGCGCCAGCAGCTCCCGGACAGAGATGAACACTGAAGCTTTCTTT. It translates to CASSSRTEMNTEAFF.

This sequence joins TRBV2 and TRBJ2-1; 10 positions agree with TRBD2. The trim removed 7 bases at V and 1 base at J, leaving 13 bases unmatched. CDR3 size: 18 residues. CDR1 and CDR2 from the germline V gene are SNHLY and FYNNEI. The CDR3 loop reads CASNKAVAGGRSYNEQFF. The CDR3 region has the DNA TGTGCCAGCAACAAGGCGGTAGCGGGAGGTCGATCCTACAATGAGCAGTTCTTC.

The rearrangement links TRBV6-1 to TRBJ2-1; TRBD2 is a possible D gene (5 bases). Trimming removed 5 bases at V and 7 bases at J, with 12 bases between. Germline values: CDR1 MNHNS, CDR2 SASEGT. The CDR3 consists of 13 residues. The CDR3 DNA sequence: TGTGCCAGCAGTCTTCTGGGGAGAAATGAGCAGTTCTTC. This translates into CASSLLGRNEQFF.

The J gene is TRBJ1-2, the V gene TRBV6-5, with a tentative D call TRBD1 (6 bases). Between the trimmed V and J ends, which lost 5 bases and 1 base, there was a span of 11 bases. Germline loops: CDR1 MNHEY, CDR2 SVGAGI. The CDR3 consists of 14 residues. The CDR3 nucleotides are TGTGCCAGCAGTCGCGGACAGAATAACTATGGCTACACCTTC. The encoded protein is CASSRGQNNYGYTF.

The chain combines TRBV21-1 with TRBJ2-3; the D call in the table, TRBD1, was not verified against the DNA. TRBV21-1 is listed as a pseudogene. This CDR3 region has 20 residues. Written as DNA, the CDR3 is TGTGCCAGCAGCAGAGACAGGGGCCACAAGGCCAGGGGGACCACAGATACGCAGTATTTT. Protein product: CASSRDRGHKARGTTDTQYF.

On this clone: Other DNA sequences in the same sample also yield this CDR3. The chain carries TRBV7-9 and TRBJ2-7; 7 positions agree with TRBD1. This CDR3 spans 14 amino acids. Trimming removed 5 bases from V and 0 bases from J; junction bases left unmatched: 4. CDR1 and CDR2 from the germline V gene are SEHNR and FQNEAQ (reference sequence). The CDR3 reads CASSPRQGSYEQYF. The CDR3 DNA is TGTGCCAGCAGCCCACGACAGGGCTCCTACGAGCAGTACTTC. The complete variable domain, with remaining parts taken from reference TRBV7-9 and TRBJ2-7, reads DTGVSQNPRHKITKRGQNVTFRCDPISEHNRLYWYRQTLGQGPEFLTYFQNEAQLEKSRLLSDRFSAERPKGSFSTLEIQRTEQGDSAMYLCASSPRQGSYEQYFGPGTRLTVT.

This chain connects TRBV7-6 to TRBJ2-3, with 11 bases that match TRBD2. V was clipped by 6 bases and J by 0 bases; unmatched bases: 5. CDR1 SGHVS and CDR2 FNYEAQ come from the germline V gene. There are 16 residues in the CDR3. As DNA, the CDR3 is TGTGCCAGCAGTCGCATAGCGGGGGGGAGCACAGATACGCAGTATTTT. Encoded protein: CASSRIAGGSTDTQYF.

The chain employs TRBV30 and TRBJ1-4; D gene unclear. Germline V gene sequence: CDR1 GTSNPN, CDR2 SVGIG (reference sequence). V shed 7 bases and J shed 8 bases, with 17 bases lying between them. The CDR3 runs 13 residues. The CDR3 reads CAFGPSIGEKLFF. In DNA, the CDR3 is TGTGCCTTTGGGCCTTCGATTGGCGAAAAACTGTTTTTT.